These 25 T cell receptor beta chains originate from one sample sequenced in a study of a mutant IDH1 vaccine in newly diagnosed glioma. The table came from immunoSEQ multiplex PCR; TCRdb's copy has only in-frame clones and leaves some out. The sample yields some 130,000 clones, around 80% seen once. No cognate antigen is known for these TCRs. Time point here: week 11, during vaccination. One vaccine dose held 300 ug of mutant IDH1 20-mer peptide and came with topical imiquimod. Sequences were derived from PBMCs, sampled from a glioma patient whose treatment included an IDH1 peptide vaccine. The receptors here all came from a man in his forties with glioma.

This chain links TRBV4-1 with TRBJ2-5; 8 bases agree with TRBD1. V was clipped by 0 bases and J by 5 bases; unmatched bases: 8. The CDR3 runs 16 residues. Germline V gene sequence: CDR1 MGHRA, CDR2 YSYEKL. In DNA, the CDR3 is TGCGCCAGCAGCCAAGACCGCGGACAGGGTCGGGAGACCCAGTACTTC. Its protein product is CASSQDRGQGRETQYF.

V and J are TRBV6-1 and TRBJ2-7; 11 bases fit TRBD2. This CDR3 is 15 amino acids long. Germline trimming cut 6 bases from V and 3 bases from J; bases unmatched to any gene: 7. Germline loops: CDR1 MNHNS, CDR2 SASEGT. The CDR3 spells CASSSSGGTYYEQYF. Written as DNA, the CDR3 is TGTGCCAGCAGCTCTAGCGGGGGGACCTACTACGAGCAGTACTTC.

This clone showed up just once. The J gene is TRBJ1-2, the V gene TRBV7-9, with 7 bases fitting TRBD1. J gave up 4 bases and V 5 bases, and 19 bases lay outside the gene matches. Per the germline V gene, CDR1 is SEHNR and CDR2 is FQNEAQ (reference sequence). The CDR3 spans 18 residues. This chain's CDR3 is CASSLIPGEGAAAYGYTF. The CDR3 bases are TGTGCCAGCAGCCTAATCCCCGGAGAGGGGGCAGCTGCCTATGGCTACACCTTC.

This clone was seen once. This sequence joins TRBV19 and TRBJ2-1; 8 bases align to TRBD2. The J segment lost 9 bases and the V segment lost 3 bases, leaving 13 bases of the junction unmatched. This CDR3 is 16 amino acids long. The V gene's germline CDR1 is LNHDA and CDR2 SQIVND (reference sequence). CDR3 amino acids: CASSISAGGREGEQFF. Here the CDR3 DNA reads TGTGCCAGTAGTATTTCAGCGGGCGGTCGGGAGGGTGAGCAGTTCTTC.

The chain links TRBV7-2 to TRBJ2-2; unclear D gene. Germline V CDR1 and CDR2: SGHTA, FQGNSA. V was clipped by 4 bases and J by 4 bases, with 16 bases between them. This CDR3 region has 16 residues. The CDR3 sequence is CASSSRRTLGTGELFF. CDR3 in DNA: TGTGCCAGCAGCTCACGACGGACCCTGGGCACCGGGGAGCTGTTTTTT.

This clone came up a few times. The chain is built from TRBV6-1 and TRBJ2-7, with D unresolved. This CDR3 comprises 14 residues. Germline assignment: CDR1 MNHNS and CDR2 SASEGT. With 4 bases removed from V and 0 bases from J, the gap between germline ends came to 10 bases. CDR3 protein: CASSALATSYEQYF. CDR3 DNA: TGTGCCAGCAGTGCCTTAGCCACCTCCTACGAGCAGTACTTC.

The chain's CDR3 is CASSPTGGETQYF. The CDR3 DNA sequence: TGTGCCAGCTCACCAACAGGGGGAGAGACCCAGTACTTC. This rearrangement joins TRBV18 to TRBJ2-5, with TRBD1 identical over 8 bases. This CDR3 has 13 residues. V shed 2 bases and J 4 bases; nucleotides not matched to a gene: 0. The germline gives CDR1 KGHSH, CDR2 LQKENI.

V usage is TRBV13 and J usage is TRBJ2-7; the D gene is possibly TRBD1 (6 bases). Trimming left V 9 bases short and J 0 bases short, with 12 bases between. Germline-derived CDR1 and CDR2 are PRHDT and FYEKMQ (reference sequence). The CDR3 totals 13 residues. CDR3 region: CASQGPSSYEQYF. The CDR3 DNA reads TGTGCCAGTCAGGGGCCGAGCTCCTACGAGCAGTACTTC.

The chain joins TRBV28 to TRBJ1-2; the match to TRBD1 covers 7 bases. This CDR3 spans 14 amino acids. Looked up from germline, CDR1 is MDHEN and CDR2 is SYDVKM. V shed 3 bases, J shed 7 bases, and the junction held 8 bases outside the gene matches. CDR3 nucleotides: TGTGCCAGCAGTTTTCAGGGGGGGGCGGGTGGCTACACCTTC. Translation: CASSFQGGAGGYTF.

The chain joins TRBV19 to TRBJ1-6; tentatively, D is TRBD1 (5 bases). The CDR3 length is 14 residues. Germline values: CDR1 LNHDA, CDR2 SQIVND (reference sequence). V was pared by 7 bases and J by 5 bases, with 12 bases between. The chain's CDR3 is CASNYGTHNSPLHF. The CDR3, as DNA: TGTGCCAGTAATTACGGGACGCATAATTCACCCCTCCACTTT.

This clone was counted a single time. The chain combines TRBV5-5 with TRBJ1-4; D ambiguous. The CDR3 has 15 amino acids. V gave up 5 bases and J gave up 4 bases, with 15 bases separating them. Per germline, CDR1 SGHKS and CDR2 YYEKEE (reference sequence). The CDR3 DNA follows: TGTGCCAGCAGTTCCGAAGCGGCAGTTAATGAAAAACTGTTTTTT. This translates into CASSSEAAVNEKLFF.

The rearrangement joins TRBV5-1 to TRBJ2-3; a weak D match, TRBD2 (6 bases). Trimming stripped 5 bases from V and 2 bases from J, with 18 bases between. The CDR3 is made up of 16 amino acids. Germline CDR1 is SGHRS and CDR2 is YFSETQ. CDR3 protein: CASREGTSSSTDTQYF. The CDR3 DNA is TGCGCCAGCAGGGAGGGGACCTCTTCTTCCACAGATACGCAGTATTTT. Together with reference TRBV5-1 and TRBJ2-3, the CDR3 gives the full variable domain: KAGVTQTPRYLIKTRGQQVTLSCSPISGHRSVSWYQQTPGQGLQFLFEYFSETQRNKGNFPGRFSGRQFSNSRSEMNVSTLELGDSALYLCASREGTSSSTDTQYFGPGTRLTVL.

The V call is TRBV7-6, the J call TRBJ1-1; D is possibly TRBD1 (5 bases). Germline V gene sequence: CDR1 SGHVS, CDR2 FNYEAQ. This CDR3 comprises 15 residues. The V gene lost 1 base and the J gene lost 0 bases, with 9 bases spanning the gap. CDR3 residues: CASSLEQGLNTEAFF. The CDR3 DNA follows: TGTGCCAGCAGCTTAGAGCAGGGTTTGAACACTGAAGCTTTCTTT.

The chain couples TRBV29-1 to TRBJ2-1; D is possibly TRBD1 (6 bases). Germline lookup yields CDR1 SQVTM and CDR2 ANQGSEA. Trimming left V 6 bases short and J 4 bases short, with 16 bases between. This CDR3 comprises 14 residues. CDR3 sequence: CSVGGGRSYNEQFF. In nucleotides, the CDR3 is TGCAGCGTAGGGGGTGGTAGATCTTACAATGAGCAGTTCTTC.

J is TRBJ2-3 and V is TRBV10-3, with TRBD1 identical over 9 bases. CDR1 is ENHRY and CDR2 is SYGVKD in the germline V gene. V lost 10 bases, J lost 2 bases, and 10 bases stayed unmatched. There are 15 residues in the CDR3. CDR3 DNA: TGTGCCACTCGGTCCGGGACAGGGCTCACAGATACGCAGTATTTT. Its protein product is CATRSGTGLTDTQYF.

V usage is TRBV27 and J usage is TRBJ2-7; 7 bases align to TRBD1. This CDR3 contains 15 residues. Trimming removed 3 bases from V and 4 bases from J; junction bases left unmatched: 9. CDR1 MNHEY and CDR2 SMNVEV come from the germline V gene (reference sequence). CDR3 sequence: CASSLARGSVYEQYF. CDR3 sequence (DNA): TGTGCCAGCAGTTTGGCCAGGGGGAGCGTTTACGAGCAGTACTTC.

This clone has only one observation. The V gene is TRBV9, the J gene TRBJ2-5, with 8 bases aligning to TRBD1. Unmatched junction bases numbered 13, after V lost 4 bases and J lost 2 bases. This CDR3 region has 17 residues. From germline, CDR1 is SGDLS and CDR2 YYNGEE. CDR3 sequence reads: CASSPRHTGGTQETQYF. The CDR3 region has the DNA TGTGCCAGCAGCCCCCGTCATACAGGGGGAACTCAAGAGACCCAGTACTTC.

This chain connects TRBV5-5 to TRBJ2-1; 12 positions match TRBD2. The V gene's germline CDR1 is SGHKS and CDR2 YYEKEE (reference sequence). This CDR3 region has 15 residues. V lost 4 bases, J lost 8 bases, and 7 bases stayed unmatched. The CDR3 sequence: CASSLGLAGYDEQFF. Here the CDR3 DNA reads TGTGCCAGCAGCCTCGGACTAGCGGGGTACGATGAGCAGTTCTTC.

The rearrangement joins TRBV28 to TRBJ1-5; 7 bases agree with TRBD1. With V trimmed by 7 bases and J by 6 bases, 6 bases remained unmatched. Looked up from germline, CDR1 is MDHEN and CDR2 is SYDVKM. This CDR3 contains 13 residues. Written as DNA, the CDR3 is TGTGCCAGCAAGAACAGGGGTGGTCAGCCCCAGCATTTT. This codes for CASKNRGGQPQHF.

The CDR3 sequence: CASSPPAANTQYF. The CDR3 DNA follows: TGTGCCAGCAGCCCCCCCGCGGCAAATACGCAGTATTTT. This chain links TRBV7-9 with TRBJ2-3; D is undetermined. The CDR3 is 13 residues long. CDR1 is SEHNR and CDR2 is FQNEAQ in the germline V gene (reference sequence). The V end lost 5 bases, the J end lost 7 bases, and 13 bases lay between the germline ends.

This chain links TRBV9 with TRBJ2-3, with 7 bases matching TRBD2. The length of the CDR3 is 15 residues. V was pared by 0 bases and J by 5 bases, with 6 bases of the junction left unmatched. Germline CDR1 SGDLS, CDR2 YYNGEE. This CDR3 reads CASSVGGLELDTQYF. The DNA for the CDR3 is TGTGCCAGCAGCGTAGGAGGACTAGAGCTAGATACGCAGTATTTT.

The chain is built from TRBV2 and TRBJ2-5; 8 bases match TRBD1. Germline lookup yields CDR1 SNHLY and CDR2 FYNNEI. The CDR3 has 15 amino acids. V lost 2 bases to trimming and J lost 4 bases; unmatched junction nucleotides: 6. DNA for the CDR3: TGTGCCAGCAGTGAATCCCAGGGGGCCGGAGAGACCCAGTACTTC. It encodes CASSESQGAGETQYF.

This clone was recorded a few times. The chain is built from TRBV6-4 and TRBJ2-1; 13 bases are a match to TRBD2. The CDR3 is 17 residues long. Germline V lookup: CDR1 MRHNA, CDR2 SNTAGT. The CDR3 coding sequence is TGTGCGACAAGGGGGACTAGCGGGATAAGCTCCTACAATGAGCAGTTCTTC. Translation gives CATRGTSGISSYNEQFF.

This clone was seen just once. The CDR3 DNA reads TGTGCCAGCAGCTTAGCCCGAACTACGTTTCACAATGAGCAGTTCTTC. Amino acids: CASSLARTTFHNEQFF. The genes are TRBV7-3 and TRBJ2-1; D gene unclear. Germline V gives CDR1 SGHTA, CDR2 FQGTGA. The CDR3 runs 16 residues. The germline V and J ends were trimmed by 2 bases and 5 bases, with 16 bases remaining between them.

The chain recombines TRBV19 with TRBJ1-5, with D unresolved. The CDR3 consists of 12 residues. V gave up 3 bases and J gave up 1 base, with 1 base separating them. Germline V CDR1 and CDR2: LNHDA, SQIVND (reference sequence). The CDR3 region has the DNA TGTGCCAGTAGTATCAGCAATCAGCCCCAGCATTTT. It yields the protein CASSISNQPQHF.